These 8 T cell receptor beta chains were all obtained from the same sample, sequenced in a study of cytotoxic CD8 clonotypes in ibrutinib-treated CLL. The protocol was immunoSEQ multiplex PCR, while the TCRdb copy is restricted to in-frame clones and leaves out a portion. The data contain about 25,000 clones, approximately 80% of them singletons. The material was PBMCs, obtained before ibrutinib treatment. The receptors stem from a human donor with chronic lymphocytic leukemia.

V is TRBV6-1 and J is TRBJ1-2, with 10 bases lining up with TRBD1. The CDR3 loop spans 13 amino acids. In germline, CDR1 is MNHNS, CDR2 SASEGT. Trimming cost V 11 bases and J 7 bases; bases outside gene matches: 10. DNA of the CDR3: TGTGCCGGTGACAGGGGGCAAGAACGTGGCTACACCTTC. It specifies CAGDRGQERGYTF.

The table lists this clone with a few counts. The rearrangement joins TRBV27 to TRBJ1-5; D is unclear. CDR1 and CDR2 from the germline V gene are MNHEY and SMNVEV (reference sequence). V lost 3 bases and J lost 4, with 13 bases in between. The CDR3 covers 15 residues. Written as DNA, the CDR3 is TGTGCCAGCAGTTTGAGCGCGGGTTGGAATCAGCCCCAGCATTTT. Amino acids: CASSLSAGWNQPQHF.

The rearrangement links TRBV10-2 to TRBJ2-1; D not certain. From germline, CDR1 is WSHSY and CDR2 SAAADI. The CDR3 totals 13 residues. Trimming pared 3 bases from V and 9 bases from J, leaving 12 bases between. The CDR3 DNA reads as TGCGCCAGCAGTGACGGCGCAATTTCTGAGCAGTTCTTC. Encoded protein: CASSDGAISEQFF.

CDR3 coding DNA: TGTGCCAGCAAAGAGTGGGGTTACCCTGTTGGCTACACCTTC. Protein: CASKEWGYPVGYTF. The chain links TRBV6-1 to TRBJ1-2; D ambiguous. Germline CDR1 is MNHNS and CDR2 is SASEGT. The CDR3 consists of 14 residues. The V and J ends lost 7 bases and 7 bases respectively, with 19 bases between them.

The chain links TRBV7-8 to TRBJ2-7; D not certain. V was clipped by 1 base and J by 3 bases, with 10 bases between them. Germline-derived CDR1 and CDR2 are SGHVS and FQNEAQ. The CDR3 has 14 residues. DNA of the CDR3: TGTGCCAGCAGCTTAGAGTCCAGGTACTACGAGCAGTACTTC. Protein: CASSLESRYYEQYF.

The chain combines TRBV28 with TRBJ2-3; 14 bases match TRBD2. The CDR3 spans 21 residues. The trim removed 6 bases at V and 1 base at J, leaving 18 bases unmatched. Germline V lookup: CDR1 MDHEN, CDR2 SYDVKM. Written as DNA, the CDR3 is TGTGCCAGCAGGACACGGGGCGTCGGGACTAGCGGGAGATGGGGCACAGATACGCAGTATTTT. The encoded protein is CASRTRGVGTSGRWGTDTQYF.

This clone is large in the sample. The chain combines TRBV6-5 with TRBJ2-2; the match to TRBD2 covers 10 bases. The CDR3 sequence is 15 residues long. The junction had 4 bases not matched to a gene; V was cut back by 6 bases and J by 3 bases. Germline CDR1 and CDR2: MNHEY and SVGAGI. CDR3 nucleotides: TGTGCCAGCAGCACGACTAGCGGGCACACCGGGGAGCTGTTTTTT. Translated, it gives CASSTTSGHTGELFF.

This clone has just one count. The V gene is TRBV18, the J gene TRBJ1-2; 7 nucleotides agree with TRBD1. The length of the CDR3 is 15 residues. The germline V gene has CDR1 KGHSH and CDR2 LQKENI. With V trimmed by 4 bases and J by 5 bases, 10 bases remained unmatched. CDR3: CASSQGGRVGYGYTF. CDR3 DNA sequence: TGTGCCAGCTCACAAGGGGGCAGGGTAGGTTATGGCTACACCTTC.